This T cell receptor beta chain appears in the sequencing data of a study of T cell repertoires in cytomegalovirus infection. Study details: In public TCR beta signatures, there were indications of both CMV infection and matching HLA type.

MiXCR, run by TCRdb on the reads, gives a single entry per CDR3 protein. Of approximately 110,000 distinct CDR3 sequences listed, over 9.5% were seen once; the top ten hold around 29%. The CDR3 extends over 11 amino acids. Trimming removed 6 bases at V and 9 bases at J, with 9 bases between. Findings and caveats of the study: CMV-specific TCR beta clonotypes restricted by HLA-C dominated the ex vivo response. There were carriers of CMV plus the relevant HLA, and cumulative public TCR beta family frequency identified them.

This clonotype was observed a few times. The antigen remains undetermined. The sample comprised PBMCs, sequenced either directly or after in vitro stimulation (not recorded which). The chain uses TRBV12-3 or TRBV12-4 and TRBJ1-5; D gene uncertain. The receptor was derived from a human donor in good health (CMV status not recorded). Some clones in this sample may be carry-over from other donors' samples. CDR3 protein: CASSLDRPQHF. In DNA form, the CDR3 reads TGTGCCAGCAGCCTGGATCGGCCCCAGCATTTT.